The present T cell receptor beta chain was sequenced within a study of T cells after yellow fever vaccination. In making TCR cDNA, 5'RACE template switching added a universal primer site and UMIs to it. TCRdb called the 5' RACE reads again in MiXCR, with one record for every CDR3 protein. The sample contains some 120,000 distinct CDR3 sequences, roughly 15% of which appear only once. This clonotype was detected a few times. Its target is not known. Notes on the study in general: Weaker overall, the secondary response nonetheless peaked faster (day 5 versus 15). Most clones from primary vaccination resurfaced after the booster (around 97% CD4, around 90% CD8). The bulk population could contribute abundant contaminating clonotypes to FACS-sorted repertoires.

The CDR3 runs 16 residues. The germline CDR1 and CDR2 sequences are LGHNA and YNFKEQ. With V trimmed by 0 bases and J by 9 bases, 8 bases remained unmatched. The specimen was CD8+ T cells sorted from PBMCs, collected 5 days after the yellow fever booster vaccination. The sequence was collected from a man aged 18 to 29 who received the YFV17D yellow fever vaccine. The V gene is TRBV4-2, the J gene TRBJ2-1; 10 bases fit TRBD2. This CDR3 is CASSQDYQREGGEQFF. The CDR3 nucleotides read TGTGCCAGCAGCCAAGATTACCAGCGGGAGGGGGGTGAGCAGTTCTTC.